One sample yielded the 3 T cell receptor beta chains listed below, sequenced in a study of blood T cells in healthy people across ages. The second PCR ran roughly 7 to 11 cycles with a sample-barcoded 5' primer and J-beta primers. In TCRdb, the 5' RACE reads were re-called with MiXCR into one record per CDR3 protein. The sample includes 2 million or so distinct CDR3 sequences, less than 50% of them seen just once. Sequencing used blood. The receptors were sampled from a woman aged 40 to 50 in good health.

The chain employs TRBV7-6 and TRBJ2-5, with TRBD1 matching 9 bases. Looked up from germline, CDR1 is SGHVS and CDR2 is FNYEAQ. V gave up 4 bases and J gave up 0 bases; unmatched junction bases: 12. The CDR3 has 18 residues. As DNA, the CDR3 is TGTGCCAGCAGCTCCCGACAGGGGGACCAAGTGTACCAAGAGACCCAGTACTTC. It translates to CASSSRQGDQVYQETQYF. Supplemented by reference TRBV7-6 and TRBJ2-5, the full variable domain reads GAGVSQSPRYKVTKRGQDVALRCDPISGHVSLYWYRQALGQGPEFLTYFNYEAQQDKSGLPNDRFSAERPEGSISTLTIQRTEQRDSAMYRCASSSRQGDQVYQETQYFGPGTRLLVL.

The gene calls are TRBV5-6 and TRBJ2-5; the match to TRBD1 covers 9 bases. The CDR3 extends over 14 amino acids. With V trimmed by 5 bases and J by 5 bases, 7 bases remained unmatched. CDR1 is SGHDT and CDR2 is YYEEEE in the germline V gene. CDR3 in amino acids: CASRHRGLGETQYF. CDR3 sequence (DNA): TGTGCCAGCAGACACAGGGGGCTTGGGGAGACCCAGTACTTC.

CDR3 protein: CASSQDLRPGGGDEQFF. CDR3 in DNA: TGCGCCAGCAGCCAAGATCTCCGGCCAGGGGGCGGCGATGAGCAGTTCTTC. The chain is built from TRBV4-1 and TRBJ2-1; 8 nucleotides agree with TRBD1. V was pared by 0 bases and J by 8 bases, with 12 bases of the junction left unmatched. CDR1 is MGHRA, CDR2 YSYEKL, per germline. The CDR3 is made up of 17 amino acids.